The 20 T cell receptor beta chains presented below share a single source sample, sequenced in a study of T cells after yellow fever vaccination (dated by TCRdb to about 2019). The treatment or condition label corresponds to: live attenuated yellow fever vaccine strain. Library preparation employed 5' RACE. Instrument used: Illumina HiSeq 2500. TCRdb itself trimmed the public reads at Q25 with fastp, ran MiXCR and retained productive beta chains. Under each unique CDR3 protein, matching rows form one entry showing the most common genes and DNA. The sample includes hundreds of thousands of distinct CDR3 sequences, with roughly 7.5% observed a single time. The biggest ten clones account for roughly 15% of the sample. The specimen comprised PBMCs, sampled more than 40 days after the first yellow fever vaccination. The receptor source for this set is a man aged 18 to 29 who received the YFV17D yellow fever vaccine.

As regards this clonotype: One end of the junction fails to match germline, which may point to a read error. This sequence joins TRBV7-9 and TRBJ1-6; D remains unclear. The germline V gene encodes CDR1 SEHNR and CDR2 FQNEAQ (reference sequence). The CDR3 has 17 residues. In nucleotides, the CDR3 is TGTGCCAGCAGCTTAACGGCCGGACTAGGGCATAAGTCACCCCTCCACTTT. It codes for CASSLTAGLGHKSPLHF.

The chain is built from TRBV27 and TRBJ2-5; D unclear. The germline gives CDR1 MNHEY, CDR2 SMNVEV (reference sequence). Trimming left V 6 bases short and J 2 bases short, with 10 bases between. There are 13 residues in the CDR3. CDR3 bases: TGTGCCAGCAGCTACCTGGGACAAGAGACCCAGTACTTC. Translation: CASSYLGQETQYF.

The chain joins TRBV27 to TRBJ2-7; 8 bases agree with TRBD1. The CDR3 is made up of 14 amino acids. The V segment lost 3 bases and the J segment 3 bases; nucleotides outside the gene matches: 4. The germline gives CDR1 MNHEY, CDR2 SMNVEV (reference sequence). This chain's CDR3 is CASSFVDRVYEQYF. DNA for the CDR3: TGTGCCAGCAGTTTCGTGGACAGGGTCTACGAGCAGTACTTC.

This clonotype occurred a few times. The chain has TRBV6-1 and TRBJ2-1, with D possibly TRBD1 on 6 matching bases. V lost 6 bases, J lost 6 bases, and 18 bases lay in between. The CDR3 loop spans 15 amino acids. Per germline, CDR1 MNHNS and CDR2 SASEGT. The CDR3 protein is CASSPLQGPSNEQFF. The CDR3 DNA reads as TGTGCCAGCAGCCCCCTGCAGGGGCCCTCCAATGAGCAGTTCTTC.

This clonotype was observed a few times. V gene TRBV27 combines with J gene TRBJ2-3; D call uncertain. The CDR3 consists of 17 residues. The germline V gene has CDR1 MNHEY and CDR2 SMNVEV (reference sequence). The germline V and J ends were trimmed by 4 bases and 0 bases, with 17 bases remaining between them. CDR3 nucleotide sequence: TGTGCCAGCAGTTCTGGGCCCAGCGAGTCTAGCACAGATACGCAGTATTTT. Translated, it gives CASSSGPSESSTDTQYF.

This clonotype was seen more than once but under ten times. The V gene is TRBV5-1, the J gene TRBJ2-3; D is ambiguous. V was pared by 3 bases and J by 2 bases, with 13 bases between. CDR1 and CDR2 (germline): SGHRS, YFSETQ. This CDR3 is 15 amino acids long. In DNA form, the CDR3 reads TGCGCCAGCAGCTACAGACTCCACGACACAGATACGCAGTATTTT. Its translation: CASSYRLHDTDTQYF.

This clonotype was seen a handful of times. The rearrangement uses TRBV10-3 and TRBJ2-5; D possibly corresponds to TRBD1 (5 bases). Per germline, CDR1 ENHRY and CDR2 SYGVKD. This CDR3 has 12 residues. V was cut by 5 bases and J by 4 bases, with 8 bases left in between. CDR3 bases: TGTGCCATCAGTACAGGTCCAGAGACCCAGTACTTC. It encodes CAISTGPETQYF.

This clonotype has a handful of counts. The genes are TRBV20-1 and TRBJ1-4, with 11 bases fitting TRBD1. Per germline, CDR1 DFQATT and CDR2 SNEGSKA (reference sequence). This CDR3 is built from 12 residues. Written as DNA, the CDR3 is TGCGCCCCGGGACAGGGGGGAGAAAAACTGTTTTTT. Translation gives CAPGQGGEKLFF.

This clonotype showed up just a few times. The chain links TRBV15 to TRBJ2-5, with unresolved D. This CDR3 region has 15 residues. Germline values: CDR1 LNHNV, CDR2 YYDKDF (reference sequence). The V gene lost 3 bases and the J gene lost 1 base, with 12 bases spanning the gap. CDR3: CATSSFDTVQETQYF. The CDR3 region has the DNA TGTGCCACCAGCAGTTTTGACACCGTCCAAGAGACCCAGTACTTC.

The chain uses TRBV3-1 and TRBJ1-1; no firm D call. CDR1 is LGHDT, CDR2 YNNKEL, per germline (reference sequence). The CDR3 is 14 residues long. Trimming pared 1 base from V and 0 bases from J, leaving 6 bases between. CDR3 coding DNA: TGTGCCAGCAGCCAAGGGCGACTGAACACTGAAGCTTTCTTT. This encodes CASSQGRLNTEAFF.

This clonotype showed up just a few times. The chain uses TRBV21-1 and TRBJ2-7; the D call of TRBD2 is as the table states it, not checked on the DNA. TRBV21-1 is deemed a pseudogene. CDR3 length: 16 amino acids. The DNA for the CDR3 is TGTGCCAGCAGCAAAAACAAGTCCCCGGGCGTTCTCGAGCAGTACGTC. It translates to CASSKNKSPGVLEQYV.

The chain has TRBV20-1 and TRBJ1-6; 7 nucleotides line up with TRBD1. Germline lookup yields CDR1 DFQATT and CDR2 SNEGSKA (reference sequence). V lost 0 bases to trimming and J lost 1 base; unmatched junction nucleotides: 9. The CDR3 is made up of 18 amino acids. The CDR3 region is CSARDWTTGVSYNSPLHF. CDR3 nucleotide sequence: TGCAGTGCTAGAGATTGGACTACAGGGGTATCCTATAATTCACCCCTCCACTTT.

The gene calls are TRBV12-3 or TRBV12-4 and TRBJ2-7, with D unresolved. Trimming took 6 bases from V and 4 from J, leaving 16 bases between them. The CDR3 is 14 residues long. Here the CDR3 DNA reads TGTGCCAGCAGCCACCACACCATCGATTACGAGCAGTACTTC. This translates into CASSHHTIDYEQYF.

This clonotype has more than one count but fewer than ten. This chain joins TRBV29-1 and TRBJ2-2; TRBD2 agrees at 8 bases. The CDR3 extends over 14 amino acids. Germline-derived CDR1 and CDR2 are SQVTM and ANQGSEA. V shed 6 bases, J shed 6 bases, and the junction held 9 bases outside the gene matches. CDR3 sequence: CSVSGGPNAGELFF. CDR3 sequence (DNA): TGCAGCGTCTCGGGGGGGCCTAATGCCGGGGAGCTGTTTTTT.

The chain is built from TRBV20-1 and TRBJ2-3; D possibly corresponds to TRBD2 (5 bases). This CDR3 region has 17 residues. From germline, CDR1 is DFQATT and CDR2 SNEGSKA (reference sequence). Trimming took off 3 bases at V and 0 bases at J, with 19 bases between the two ends. As DNA, the CDR3 is TGCAGTGCTAGTTGGCTAGCAGTAAGGTCTAGCACAGATACGCAGTATTTT. Translation gives CSASWLAVRSSTDTQYF.

This clonotype has only a few counts. The chain employs TRBV20-1 and TRBJ2-2, with unresolved D. The CDR3 has 14 amino acids. Per the germline V gene, CDR1 is DFQATT and CDR2 is SNEGSKA (reference sequence). Between the trimmed V and J ends, which lost 1 base and 1 base, there was a span of 7 bases. The CDR3 reads CSARVQGNTGELFF. CDR3 in DNA: TGCAGTGCTAGAGTTCAAGGGAACACCGGGGAGCTGTTTTTT.

This clonotype was detected a few times. The chain recombines TRBV2 with TRBJ1-2, with TRBD1 matching over 11 bases. There are 12 residues in the CDR3. Germline lookup yields CDR1 SNHLY and CDR2 FYNNEI. Trimming took 5 bases from V and 10 from J; bases not matched to a gene: 3. The CDR3, as DNA: TGTGCCAGCAGTCCGGGACAGGGGGTCTACACCTTC. Translated, it gives CASSPGQGVYTF. Looking up the rest from reference TRBV2 and TRBJ1-2 gives the full variable domain: EPEVTQTPSHQVTQMGQEVILRCVPISNHLYFYWYRQILGQKVEFLVSFYNNEISEKSEIFDDQFSVERPDGSNFTLKIRSTKLEDSAMYFCASSPGQGVYTFGSGTRLTVV.

This clonotype came up a few times. J is TRBJ2-7 and V is TRBV7-2, with 10 positions matching TRBD1. This CDR3 is built from 15 residues. V lost 5 bases, J lost 3 bases, and 7 bases stayed unmatched. The germline V gene has CDR1 SGHTA and CDR2 FQGNSA. The CDR3 here is CASSRTGTGVYEQYV. The CDR3 nucleotides read TGTGCCAGCAGCCGGACCGGGACAGGGGTCTACGAGCAGTACGTC.

This clonotype was observed a few times. V usage is TRBV19 and J usage is TRBJ1-1, with D unclear. CDR1 and CDR2 (germline): LNHDA, SQIVND (reference sequence). The ends were cut back, 5 bases at V and 0 bases at J, with 7 bases in the middle. This CDR3 is 13 amino acids long. The CDR3 loop is CASSSAMNTEAFF. As DNA, the CDR3 is TGTGCCAGTAGTTCAGCCATGAACACTGAAGCTTTCTTT. Supplemented by reference TRBV19 and TRBJ1-1, the full variable domain reads DGGITQSPKYLFRKEGQNVTLSCEQNLNHDAMYWYRQDPGQGLRLIYYSQIVNDFQKGDIAEGYSVSREKKESFPLTVTSAQKNPTAFYLCASSSAMNTEAFFGQGTRLTVV.

This clonotype has only a few counts. This chain uses TRBV9 with TRBJ1-4; 10 bases match TRBD1. V lost 4 bases, J lost 5 bases, and 8 bases stayed unmatched. CDR3 length: 16 residues. The germline CDR1 and CDR2 sequences are SGDLS and YYNGEE. The CDR3 is CASSPRDRGLNEKLFF. The DNA of the CDR3 is TGTGCCAGCAGCCCCCGGGACAGGGGCCTAAATGAAAAACTGTTTTTT. Full variable domain (rest looked up from reference TRBV9 and TRBJ1-4): DSGVTQTPKHLITATGQRVTLRCSPRSGDLSVYWYQQSLDQGLQFLIQYYNGEERAKGNILERFSAQQFPDLHSELNLSSLELGDSALYFCASSPRDRGLNEKLFFGSGTQLSVL.